These 15 T cell receptor beta chains originate from one sample sequenced in a study of cytomegalovirus exposure and HLA in healthy donors. Sequencing used immunoSEQ multiplex PCR; TCRdb keeps in-frame clones, though not all of them. The table includes 90,000 to 130,000 clones, roughly 87% detected once. Source material: PBMCs. Receptors were obtained from a woman between 18 and 30 years old in good health and CMV-seronegative.

CDR3 sequence: CASSGFAGISYEQYF. The CDR3 bases are TGTGCCAGCAGTGGTTTCGCGGGGATCTCCTACGAGCAGTACTTC. The chain carries TRBV6-6 and TRBJ2-7; weak D call: TRBD2 (6 bases). Trimming left V 5 bases short and J 0 bases short, with 14 bases between. Per germline, CDR1 MNHNY and CDR2 SVGAGI (reference sequence). The CDR3 sequence is 15 residues long.

This chain joins TRBV19 and TRBJ1-1; maybe TRBD1 (5 bases). V lost 3 bases and J lost 7, with 12 bases in between. The length of the CDR3 is 13 residues. Germline V gene data show CDR1 as LNHDA and CDR2 as SQIVND (reference sequence). This chain's CDR3 is CASSIREGHEAFF. CDR3 nucleotide sequence: TGTGCCAGTAGTATCAGGGAGGGGCATGAAGCTTTCTTT.

The CDR3 nucleotides are TGTGCCAGCAGTTTGACAGCCTATAGCAATCAGCCCCAGCATTTT. This encodes CASSLTAYSNQPQHF. The V call is TRBV27, the J call TRBJ1-5; TRBD1 might be the D (5 bases). CDR1 and CDR2 from the germline V gene are MNHEY and SMNVEV (reference sequence). There are 15 residues in the CDR3. V lost 3 bases, J lost 0 bases, and 9 bases lay in between.

This clone has only one observation. The V gene is TRBV28, the J gene TRBJ2-5; the D gene is possibly TRBD1 (6 bases). The germline V gene has CDR1 MDHEN and CDR2 SYDVKM. The CDR3 runs 13 residues. V shed 2 bases and J shed 3 bases, with 7 bases lying between them. The CDR3 sequence: CASSLRTEETQYF. CDR3 nucleotides: TGTGCCAGCAGTTTAAGGACAGAAGAGACCCAGTACTTC.

The rearrangement uses TRBV10-3 and TRBJ1-2, with unresolved D. Trimming removed 8 bases at V and 1 base at J, with 14 bases between. Germline-derived CDR1 and CDR2 are ENHRY and SYGVKD. This CDR3 has 14 residues. CDR3 in DNA: TGTGCCATCTGGGAGGGAATGGGTAACTATGGCTACACCTTC. Its protein is CAIWEGMGNYGYTF.

V is TRBV19 and J is TRBJ2-1, with D perhaps TRBD2 (6 bases). This CDR3 is 14 amino acids long. V was pared by 4 bases and J by 6 bases, with 13 bases between. Germline V gives CDR1 LNHDA, CDR2 SQIVND (reference sequence). The CDR3 reads CASSNRAGGNEQFF. The CDR3 DNA reads TGTGCCAGTAGTAATAGGGCCGGGGGCAATGAGCAGTTCTTC.

This clone has a handful of counts. The chain joins TRBV2 to TRBJ1-2, with D uncertain. The CDR3 contains 13 residues. Trimming removed 5 bases at V and 4 bases at J, with 11 bases between. The germline V gene encodes CDR1 SNHLY and CDR2 FYNNEI. CDR3 sequence: CASSPLVGYGYTF. In DNA form, the CDR3 reads TGTGCCAGCAGTCCCCTAGTGGGCTATGGCTACACCTTC.

The rearrangement links TRBV30 to TRBJ2-5, with TRBD1 matching 12 bases. The CDR3 extends over 14 amino acids. The junction had 4 bases not matched to a gene; V was cut back by 3 bases and J by 5 bases. Germline V gives CDR1 GTSNPN, CDR2 SVGIG (reference sequence). CDR3 amino acids: CAWRGQGARETQYF. In nucleotides, the CDR3 is TGTGCCTGGAGGGGACAGGGGGCACGGGAGACCCAGTACTTC. Full variable domain (outside the CDR3, taken from reference TRBV30 and TRBJ2-5): SQTIHQWPATLVQPVGSPLSLECTVEGTSNPNLYWYRQAAGRGLQLLFYSVGIGQISSEVPQNLSASRPQDRQFILSSKKLLLSDSGFYLCAWRGQGARETQYFGPGTRLLVL.

The chain combines TRBV11-3 with TRBJ2-7; 9 bases map to TRBD1. CDR3 size: 14 residues. Per germline, CDR1 SGHNT and CDR2 YENEEA. Trimming removed 1 base from V and 6 bases from J; junction bases left unmatched: 4. CDR3 residues: CASSLGTGAVEQYF. The CDR3 coding sequence is TGTGCCAGCAGCTTAGGGACAGGGGCGGTCGAGCAGTACTTC.

V usage is TRBV4-2 and J usage is TRBJ2-1; 10 bases map to TRBD2. Germline V gene data show CDR1 as LGHNA and CDR2 as YNFKEQ. There are 15 residues in the CDR3. The V segment lost 4 bases and the J segment 7 bases; nucleotides outside the gene matches: 7. CDR3 loop: CASSRRTSGGNEQFF. The CDR3 region has the DNA TGTGCCAGCAGCCGGCGGACTAGCGGAGGAAATGAGCAGTTCTTC.

The chain recombines TRBV18 with TRBJ2-2, with D possibly being TRBD2 (5 bases). There are 14 residues in the CDR3. Germline V CDR1 and CDR2: KGHSH, LQKENI. V was trimmed by 2 bases and J by 7 bases, leaving 11 bases between them. The CDR3 bases are TGTGCCAGCTCACCAGGAAGAGGGCTCGGGGAGCTGTTTTTT. Residues: CASSPGRGLGELFF. The full variable domain, with the rest looked up from reference TRBV18 and TRBJ2-2, is NAGVMQNPRHLVRRRGQEARLRCSPMKGHSHVYWYRQLPEEGLKFMVYLQKENIIDESGMPKERFSAEFPKEGPSILRIQQVVRGDSAAYFCASSPGRGLGELFFGEGSRLTVL.

The chain recombines TRBV4-1 with TRBJ1-6; the match to TRBD1 covers 8 bases. CDR1 is MGHRA and CDR2 is YSYEKL in the germline V gene. The CDR3 runs to 15 residues. J lost 7 bases, V lost 1 base, and 3 bases had no gene match. CDR3 sequence (DNA): TGCGCCAGCAGCCAAGGTCAGGGGGCCAATTCACCCCTCCACTTT. Protein sequence: CASSQGQGANSPLHF.

The chain links TRBV19 to TRBJ1-2, with 9 bases aligning to TRBD1. The ends lost 8 bases at V and 7 bases at J; junction bases unmatched: 20. Germline lookup yields CDR1 LNHDA and CDR2 SQIVND (reference sequence). The CDR3 runs 17 residues. The CDR3, as DNA: TGTGCCAGTTCTCTTATTGGGACAGGGTTGGTGTCGGCTGGCTACACCTTC. Translated: CASSLIGTGLVSAGYTF. Full variable domain (remainder filled in from reference TRBV19 and TRBJ1-2): DGGITQSPKYLFRKEGQNVTLSCEQNLNHDAMYWYRQDPGQGLRLIYYSQIVNDFQKGDIAEGYSVSREKKESFPLTVTSAQKNPTAFYLCASSLIGTGLVSAGYTFGSGTRLTVV.

The CDR3 DNA is TGTGCCAGCAGTTACTCCTGGGGCGAAGACGAGCAGTACTTC. Protein: CASSYSWGEDEQYF. The V and J genes are TRBV6-5 and TRBJ2-7, with D possibly TRBD1 on 5 matching bases. The length of the CDR3 is 14 residues. Germline V gives CDR1 MNHEY, CDR2 SVGAGI. Trimming took off 0 bases at V and 5 bases at J, with 11 bases between the two ends.

This sequence joins TRBV11-2 and TRBJ1-4; weak D call: TRBD1 (5 bases). Germline CDR1 reads SGHAT; CDR2 reads FQNNGV. The CDR3 runs 16 residues. The V end lost 2 bases, the J end lost 2 bases, and 12 bases lay between the germline ends. The CDR3 here is CASSLYQGSTNEKLFF. The CDR3 nucleotides read TGTGCCAGCAGCTTATATCAGGGATCGACTAATGAAAAACTGTTTTTT.